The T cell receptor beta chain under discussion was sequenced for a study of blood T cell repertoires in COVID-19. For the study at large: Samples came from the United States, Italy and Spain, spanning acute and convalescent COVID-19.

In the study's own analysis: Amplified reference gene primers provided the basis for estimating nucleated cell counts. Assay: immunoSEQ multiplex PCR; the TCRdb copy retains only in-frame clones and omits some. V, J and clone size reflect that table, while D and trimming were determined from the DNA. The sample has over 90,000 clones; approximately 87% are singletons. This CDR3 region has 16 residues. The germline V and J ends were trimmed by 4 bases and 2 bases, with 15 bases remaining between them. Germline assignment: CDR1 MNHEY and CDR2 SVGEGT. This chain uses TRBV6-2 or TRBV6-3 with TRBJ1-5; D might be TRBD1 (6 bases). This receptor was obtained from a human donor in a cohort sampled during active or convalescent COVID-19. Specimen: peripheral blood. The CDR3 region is CASSSGQRGGNQPQHF. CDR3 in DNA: TGTGCCAGCAGTTCCGGACAGCGAGGGGGCAATCAGCCCCAGCATTTT.